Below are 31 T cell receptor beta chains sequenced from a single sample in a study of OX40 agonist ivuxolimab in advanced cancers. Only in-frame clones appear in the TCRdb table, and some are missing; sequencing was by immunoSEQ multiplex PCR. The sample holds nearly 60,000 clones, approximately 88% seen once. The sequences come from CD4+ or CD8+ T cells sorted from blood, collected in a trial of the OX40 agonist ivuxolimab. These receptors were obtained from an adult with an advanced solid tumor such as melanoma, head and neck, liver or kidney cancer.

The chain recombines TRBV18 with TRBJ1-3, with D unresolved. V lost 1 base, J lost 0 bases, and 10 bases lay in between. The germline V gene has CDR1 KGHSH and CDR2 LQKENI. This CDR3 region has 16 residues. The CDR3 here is CASSPLPQSSGNTIYF. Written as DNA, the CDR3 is TGTGCCAGCTCACCACTTCCCCAGAGCTCTGGAAACACCATATATTTT.

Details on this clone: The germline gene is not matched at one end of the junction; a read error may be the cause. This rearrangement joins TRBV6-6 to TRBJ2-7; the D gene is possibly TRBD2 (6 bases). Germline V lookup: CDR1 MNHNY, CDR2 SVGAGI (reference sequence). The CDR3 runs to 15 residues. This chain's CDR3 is CASSPGLADSYERYF. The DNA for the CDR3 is TGTGCCAGCAGTCCCGGTTTAGCGGACTCCTACGAGCGGTACTTC.

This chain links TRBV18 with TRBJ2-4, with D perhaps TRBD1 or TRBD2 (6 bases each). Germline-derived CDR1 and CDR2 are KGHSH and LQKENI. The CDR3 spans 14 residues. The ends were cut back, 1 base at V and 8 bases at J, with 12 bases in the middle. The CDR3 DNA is TGTGCCAGCTCACCACAAGGGGGGAGTGACATTCAGTACTTC. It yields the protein CASSPQGGSDIQYF. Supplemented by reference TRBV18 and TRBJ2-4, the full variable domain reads NAGVMQNPRHLVRRRGQEARLRCSPMKGHSHVYWYRQLPEEGLKFMVYLQKENIIDESGMPKERFSAEFPKEGPSILRIQQVVRGDSAAYFCASSPQGGSDIQYFGAGTRLSVL.

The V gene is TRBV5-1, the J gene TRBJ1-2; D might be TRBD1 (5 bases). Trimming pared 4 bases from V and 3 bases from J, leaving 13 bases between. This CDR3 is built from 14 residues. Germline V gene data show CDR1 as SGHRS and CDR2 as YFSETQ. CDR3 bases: TGCGCCAGCAGCCCCCGTGCGGGGGACTATGGCTACACCTTC. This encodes CASSPRAGDYGYTF.

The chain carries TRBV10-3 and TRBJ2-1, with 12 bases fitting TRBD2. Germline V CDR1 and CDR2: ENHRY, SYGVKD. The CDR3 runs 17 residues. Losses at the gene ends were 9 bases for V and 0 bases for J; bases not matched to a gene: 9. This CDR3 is CAMGLAGGLSSYNEQFF. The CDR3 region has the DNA TGTGCCATGGGTCTAGCGGGAGGGTTGAGCTCCTACAATGAGCAGTTCTTC.

The CDR3 DNA reads as TGTGCCAGCAGGGGGACTGGGGGAGATACGCAGTATTTT. Translation gives CASRGTGGDTQYF. The chain uses TRBV2 and TRBJ2-3; perhaps TRBD2 as D (6 bases). CDR1 and CDR2 from the germline V gene are SNHLY and FYNNEI. CDR3 size: 13 residues. V was cut by 6 bases and J by 5 bases, with 12 bases left in between.

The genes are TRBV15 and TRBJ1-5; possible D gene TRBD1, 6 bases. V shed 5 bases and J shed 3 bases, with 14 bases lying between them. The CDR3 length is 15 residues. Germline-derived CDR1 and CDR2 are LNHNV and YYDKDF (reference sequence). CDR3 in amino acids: CATSRAQGYNQPQHF. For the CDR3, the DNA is TGTGCCACCAGCCGTGCACAGGGTTACAATCAGCCCCAGCATTTT.

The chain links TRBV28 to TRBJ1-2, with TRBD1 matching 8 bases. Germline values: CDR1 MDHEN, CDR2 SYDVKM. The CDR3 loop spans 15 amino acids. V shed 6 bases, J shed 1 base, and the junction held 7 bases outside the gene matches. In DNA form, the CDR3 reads TGTGCCAGCAGACCTCCGGGACAGGTTAACTATGGCTACACCTTC. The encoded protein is CASRPPGQVNYGYTF.

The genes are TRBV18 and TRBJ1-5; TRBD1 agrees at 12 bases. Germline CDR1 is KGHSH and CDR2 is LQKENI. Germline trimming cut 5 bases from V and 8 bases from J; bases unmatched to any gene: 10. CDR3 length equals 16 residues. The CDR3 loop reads CASSIGTGGPGEPQHF. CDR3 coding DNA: TGTGCCAGCTCAATCGGGACAGGGGGCCCGGGGGAGCCCCAGCATTTT. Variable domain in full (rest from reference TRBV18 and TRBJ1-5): NAGVMQNPRHLVRRRGQEARLRCSPMKGHSHVYWYRQLPEEGLKFMVYLQKENIIDESGMPKERFSAEFPKEGPSILRIQQVVRGDSAAYFCASSIGTGGPGEPQHFGDGTRLSIL.

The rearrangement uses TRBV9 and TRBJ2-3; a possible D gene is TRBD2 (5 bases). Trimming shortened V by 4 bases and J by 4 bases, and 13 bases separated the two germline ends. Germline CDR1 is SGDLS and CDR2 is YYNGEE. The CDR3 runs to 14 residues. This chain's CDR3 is CASSLDREPDTQYF. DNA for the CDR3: TGTGCCAGCAGCCTGGACCGGGAACCAGATACGCAGTATTTT.

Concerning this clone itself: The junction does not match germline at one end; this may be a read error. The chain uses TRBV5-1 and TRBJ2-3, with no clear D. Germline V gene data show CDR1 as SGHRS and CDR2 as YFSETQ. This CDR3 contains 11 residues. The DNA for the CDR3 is TGCGCCAGCAGCAGCACGGATACGCAGTATTTT. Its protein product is CASSSTDTQYF. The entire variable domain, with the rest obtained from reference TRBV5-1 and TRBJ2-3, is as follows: KAGVTQTPRYLIKTRGQQVTLSCSPISGHRSVSWYQQTPGQGLQFLFEYFSETQRNKGNFPGRFSGRQFSNSRSEMNVSTLELGDSALYLCASSSTDTQYFGPGTRLTVL.

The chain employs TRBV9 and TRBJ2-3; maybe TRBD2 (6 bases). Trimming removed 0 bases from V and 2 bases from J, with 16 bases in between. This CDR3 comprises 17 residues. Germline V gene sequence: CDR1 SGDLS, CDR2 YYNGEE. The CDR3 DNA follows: TGTGCCAGCAGCGTAGCCCCTCCGGGACTTCACACAGATACGCAGTATTTT. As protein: CASSVAPPGLHTDTQYF.

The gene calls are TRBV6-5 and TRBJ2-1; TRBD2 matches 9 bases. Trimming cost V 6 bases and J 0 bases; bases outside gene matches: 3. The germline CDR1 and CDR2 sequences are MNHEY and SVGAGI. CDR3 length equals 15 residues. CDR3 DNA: TGTGCCAGCAGCCTAGCGGGATCCTCCTACAATGAGCAGTTCTTC. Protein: CASSLAGSSYNEQFF.

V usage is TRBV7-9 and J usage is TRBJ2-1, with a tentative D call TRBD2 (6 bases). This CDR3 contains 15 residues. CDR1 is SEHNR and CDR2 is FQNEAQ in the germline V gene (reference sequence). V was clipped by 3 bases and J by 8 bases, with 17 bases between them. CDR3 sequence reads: CASSLVGGEGDEQFF. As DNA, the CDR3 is TGTGCCAGCAGCTTGGTGGGGGGAGAGGGCGATGAGCAGTTCTTC.

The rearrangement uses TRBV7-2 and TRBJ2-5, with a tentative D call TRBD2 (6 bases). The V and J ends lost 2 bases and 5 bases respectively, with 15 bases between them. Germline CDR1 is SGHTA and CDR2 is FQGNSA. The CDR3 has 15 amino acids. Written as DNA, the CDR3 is TGTGCCAGCAGCTTATTTCCGGGAGTGGCTGAGACCCAGTACTTC. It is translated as CASSLFPGVAETQYF.

CDR3 loop: CASSSGTSGAPGEQYF. CDR3 DNA sequence: TGTGCCAGCAGCTCAGGGACTAGCGGGGCTCCGGGGGAGCAGTACTTC. The chain couples TRBV5-8 to TRBJ2-7; 13 bases align to TRBD2. The J segment lost 7 bases and the V segment lost 3 bases, leaving 10 bases of the junction unmatched. Germline CDR1 and CDR2: SGHTS and YDEGEE. There are 16 residues in the CDR3.

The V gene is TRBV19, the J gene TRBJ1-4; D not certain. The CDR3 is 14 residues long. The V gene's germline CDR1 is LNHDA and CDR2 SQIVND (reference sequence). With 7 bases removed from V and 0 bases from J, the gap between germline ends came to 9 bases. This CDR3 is CASIGGATNEKLFF. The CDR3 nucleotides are TGTGCCAGTATAGGAGGAGCAACTAATGAAAAACTGTTTTTT.

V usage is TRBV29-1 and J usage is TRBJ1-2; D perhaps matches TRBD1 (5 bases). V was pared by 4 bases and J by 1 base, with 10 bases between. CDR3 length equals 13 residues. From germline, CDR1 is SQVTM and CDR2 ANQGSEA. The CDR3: CSVGQGVNYGYTF. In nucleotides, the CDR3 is TGCAGCGTTGGTCAGGGTGTTAACTATGGCTACACCTTC.

The CDR3 DNA sequence: TGTGCCAGCAGTCCAGGGCTAGCGGGAGTTTTCGAGCAGTACTTC. Translating it yields CASSPGLAGVFEQYF. The chain uses TRBV6-5 and TRBJ2-7; 10 bases are a match to TRBD2. Germline loops: CDR1 MNHEY, CDR2 SVGAGI. Trimming removed 5 bases from V and 6 bases from J; junction bases left unmatched: 10. The CDR3 spans 15 residues.

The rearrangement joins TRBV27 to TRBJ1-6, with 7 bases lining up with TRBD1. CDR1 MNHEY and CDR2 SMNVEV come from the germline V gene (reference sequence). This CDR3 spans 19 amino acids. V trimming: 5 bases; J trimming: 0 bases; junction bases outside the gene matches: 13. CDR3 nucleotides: TGTGCCAGCAGTCCCCCTCCCGGGACAGTCAGCTCCTATAATTCACCCCTCCACTTT. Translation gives CASSPPPGTVSSYNSPLHF.

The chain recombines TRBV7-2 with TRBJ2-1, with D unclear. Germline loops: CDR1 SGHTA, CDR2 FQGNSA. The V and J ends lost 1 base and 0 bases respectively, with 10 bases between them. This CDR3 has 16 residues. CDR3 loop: CASSLVGNPSYNEQFF. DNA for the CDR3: TGTGCCAGCAGCTTAGTCGGTAATCCCTCCTACAATGAGCAGTTCTTC.

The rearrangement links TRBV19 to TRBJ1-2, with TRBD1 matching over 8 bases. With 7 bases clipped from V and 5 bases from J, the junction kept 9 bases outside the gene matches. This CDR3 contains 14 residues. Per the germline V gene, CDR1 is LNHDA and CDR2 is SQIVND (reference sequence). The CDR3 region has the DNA TGTGCCAGTACCCCGGGACAGGCCCGGTATGGCTACACCTTC. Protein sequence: CASTPGQARYGYTF.

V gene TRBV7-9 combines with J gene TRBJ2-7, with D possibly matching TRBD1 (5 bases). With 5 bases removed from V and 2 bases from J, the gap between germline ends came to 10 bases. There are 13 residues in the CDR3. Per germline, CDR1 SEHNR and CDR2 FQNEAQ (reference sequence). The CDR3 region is CASSPLDTYEQYF. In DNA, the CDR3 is TGTGCCAGCAGCCCCCTGGACACCTACGAGCAGTACTTC.

The DNA for the CDR3 is TGTGCCAGCTCACCACCCCGCCCTAGCGCTAACTATGGCTACACCTTC. It encodes CASSPPRPSANYGYTF. This chain connects TRBV18 to TRBJ1-2; D remains unclear. V lost 0 bases and J 0 bases, leaving 11 bases between the germline ends. CDR1 is KGHSH and CDR2 is LQKENI in the germline V gene. The CDR3 consists of 16 residues.

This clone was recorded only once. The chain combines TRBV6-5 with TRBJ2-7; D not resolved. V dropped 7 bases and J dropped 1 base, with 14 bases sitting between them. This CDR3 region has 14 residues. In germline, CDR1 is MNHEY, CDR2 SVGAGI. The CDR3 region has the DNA TGTGCCAGCATCGAAAGCTGGGTATCCTACGAGCAGTACTTC. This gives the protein CASIESWVSYEQYF.

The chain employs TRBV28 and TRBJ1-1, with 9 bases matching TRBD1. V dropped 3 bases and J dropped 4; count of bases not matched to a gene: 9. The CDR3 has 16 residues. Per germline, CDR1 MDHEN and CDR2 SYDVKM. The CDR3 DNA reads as TGTGCCAGCAGTTTCTACTCGGGACAGGGCAGCACTGAAGCTTTCTTT. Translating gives CASSFYSGQGSTEAFF.

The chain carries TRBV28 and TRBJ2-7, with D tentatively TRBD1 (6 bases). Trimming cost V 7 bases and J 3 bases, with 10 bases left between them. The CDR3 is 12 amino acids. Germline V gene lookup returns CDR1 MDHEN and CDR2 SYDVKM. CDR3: CASTGVFYEQYF. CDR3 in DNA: TGTGCCAGCACAGGGGTCTTCTACGAGCAGTACTTC.

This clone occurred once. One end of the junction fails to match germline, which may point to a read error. CDR3: CASSLGWDTSYNEQFF. The CDR3 DNA reads TGTGCTAGCAGCCTTGGGTGGGACACCTCCTACAATGAGCAGTTCTTC. This chain connects TRBV7-7 to TRBJ2-1; possibly TRBD1 for D (6 bases). CDR1 is SSHAT, CDR2 FNYEAQ, per germline (reference sequence). The CDR3 runs 16 residues.

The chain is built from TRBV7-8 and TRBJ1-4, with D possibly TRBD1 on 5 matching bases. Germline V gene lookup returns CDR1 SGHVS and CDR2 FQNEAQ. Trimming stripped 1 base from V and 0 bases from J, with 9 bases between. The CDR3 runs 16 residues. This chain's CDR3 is CASSLDGATTNEKLFF. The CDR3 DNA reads TGTGCCAGCAGCTTAGACGGGGCTACAACTAATGAAAAACTGTTTTTT. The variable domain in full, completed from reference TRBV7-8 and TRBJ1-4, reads GAGVSQSPRYKVAKRGQDVALRCDPISGHVSLFWYQQALGQGPEFLTYFQNEAQLDKSGLPSDRFFAERPEGSVSTLKIQRTQQEDSAVYLCASSLDGATTNEKLFFGSGTQLSVL.

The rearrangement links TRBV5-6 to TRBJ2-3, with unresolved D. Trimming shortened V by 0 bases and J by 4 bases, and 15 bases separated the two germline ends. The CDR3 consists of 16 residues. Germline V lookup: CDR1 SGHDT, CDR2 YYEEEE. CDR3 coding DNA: TGTGCCAGCAGCTTGGTGGGCTCCCATCTCGCAGATACGCAGTATTTT. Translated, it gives CASSLVGSHLADTQYF.

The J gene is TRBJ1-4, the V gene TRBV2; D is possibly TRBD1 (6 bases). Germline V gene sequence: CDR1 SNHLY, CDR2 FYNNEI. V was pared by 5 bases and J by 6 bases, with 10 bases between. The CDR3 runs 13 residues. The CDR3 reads CASSKNRDEKLFF. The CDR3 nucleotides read TGTGCCAGCAGTAAGAACAGGGATGAAAAACTGTTTTTT.